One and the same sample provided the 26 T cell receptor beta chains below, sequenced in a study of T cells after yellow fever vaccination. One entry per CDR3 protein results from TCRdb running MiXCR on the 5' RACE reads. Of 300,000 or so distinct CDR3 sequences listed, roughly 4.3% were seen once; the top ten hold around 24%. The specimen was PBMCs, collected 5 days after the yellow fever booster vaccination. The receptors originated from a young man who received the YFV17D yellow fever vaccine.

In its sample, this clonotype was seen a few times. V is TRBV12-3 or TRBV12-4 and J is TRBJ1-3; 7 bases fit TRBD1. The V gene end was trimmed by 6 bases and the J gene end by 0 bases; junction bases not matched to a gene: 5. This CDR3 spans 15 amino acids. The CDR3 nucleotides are TGTGCCAGCAGGAACGCAGGGGGCTCTGGAAACACCATATATTTT. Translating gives CASRNAGGSGNTIYF.

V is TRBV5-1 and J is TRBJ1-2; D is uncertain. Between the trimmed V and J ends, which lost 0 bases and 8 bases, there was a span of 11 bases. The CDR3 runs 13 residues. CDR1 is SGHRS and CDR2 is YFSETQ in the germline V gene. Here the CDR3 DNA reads TGCGCCAGCAGCTTGGCGTGGCGGGAAGGCTACACCTTC. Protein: CASSLAWREGYTF.

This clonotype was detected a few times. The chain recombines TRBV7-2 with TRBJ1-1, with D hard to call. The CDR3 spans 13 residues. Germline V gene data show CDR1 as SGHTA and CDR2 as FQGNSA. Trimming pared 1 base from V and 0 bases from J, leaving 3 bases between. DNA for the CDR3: TGTGCCAGCAGCTTAGTTATGAACACTGAAGCTTTCTTT. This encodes CASSLVMNTEAFF.

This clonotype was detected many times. CDR3 sequence: CASSSKRGGGETQYF. The CDR3 DNA reads TGTGCCAGCAGCTCCAAGCGGGGGGGCGGAGAGACCCAGTACTTC. The V gene is TRBV13, the J gene TRBJ2-5; the match to TRBD2 covers 10 bases. V lost 4 bases, J lost 4 bases, and 6 bases stayed unmatched. This CDR3 region has 15 residues. CDR1 is PRHDT and CDR2 is FYEKMQ in the germline V gene (reference sequence).

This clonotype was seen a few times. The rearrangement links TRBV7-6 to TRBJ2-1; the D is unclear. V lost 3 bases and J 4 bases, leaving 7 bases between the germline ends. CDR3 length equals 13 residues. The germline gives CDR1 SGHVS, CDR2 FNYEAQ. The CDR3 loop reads CASSFQDYNEQFF. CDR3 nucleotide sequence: TGTGCCAGCAGCTTTCAGGATTACAATGAGCAGTTCTTC.

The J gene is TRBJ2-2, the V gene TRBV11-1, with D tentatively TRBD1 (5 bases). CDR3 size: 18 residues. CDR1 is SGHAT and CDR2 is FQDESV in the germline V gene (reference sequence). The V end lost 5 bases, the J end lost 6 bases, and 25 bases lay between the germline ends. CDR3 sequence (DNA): TGTGCCAGCAGCCTCCGCTTGGGAAGGGGCGGTATCCCCGGGGAGCTGTTTTTT. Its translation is CASSLRLGRGGIPGELFF.

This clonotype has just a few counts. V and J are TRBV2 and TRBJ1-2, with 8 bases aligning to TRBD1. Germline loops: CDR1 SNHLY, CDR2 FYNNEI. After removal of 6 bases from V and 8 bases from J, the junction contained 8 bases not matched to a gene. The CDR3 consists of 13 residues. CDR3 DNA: TGTGCCAGCAGCGTCCGGACAGGGACCGGCTACACCTTC. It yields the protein CASSVRTGTGYTF.

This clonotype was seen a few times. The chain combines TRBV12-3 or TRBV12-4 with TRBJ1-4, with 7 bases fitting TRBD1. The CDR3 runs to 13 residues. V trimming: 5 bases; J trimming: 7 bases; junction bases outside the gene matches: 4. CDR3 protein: CASSNRGPEKLFF. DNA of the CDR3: TGTGCCAGCAGTAACAGGGGTCCTGAAAAACTGTTTTTT.

CDR3 nucleotide sequence: TGTGCCAGCAGCTTAATCTGGGGAAATGAGCAGTTCTTC. It is translated as CASSLIWGNEQFF. The chain employs TRBV7-9 and TRBJ2-1; D not certain. Germline CDR1 is SEHNR and CDR2 is FQNEAQ (reference sequence). Trimming pared 2 bases from V and 7 bases from J, leaving 9 bases between. The CDR3 is 13 amino acids.

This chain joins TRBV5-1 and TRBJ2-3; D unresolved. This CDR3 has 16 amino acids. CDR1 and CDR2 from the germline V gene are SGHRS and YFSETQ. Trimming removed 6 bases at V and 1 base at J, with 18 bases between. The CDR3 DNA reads TGCGCCAGCACCCCCTGGCCAGCCCGACGCACAGATACGCAGTATTTT. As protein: CASTPWPARRTDTQYF.

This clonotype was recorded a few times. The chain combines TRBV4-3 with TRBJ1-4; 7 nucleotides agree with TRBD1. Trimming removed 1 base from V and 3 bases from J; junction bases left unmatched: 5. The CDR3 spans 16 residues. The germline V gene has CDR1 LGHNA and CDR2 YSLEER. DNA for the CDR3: TGCGCCAGCAGCCAAGTCTTAGGGACAGCTAATGAAAAACTGTTTTTT. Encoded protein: CASSQVLGTANEKLFF.

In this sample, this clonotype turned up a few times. The CDR3 protein is CASSQDSYYEQYF. The CDR3 DNA reads TGTGCCAGCAGCCAAGACAGTTACTACGAGCAGTACTTC. The rearrangement links TRBV4-2 to TRBJ2-7, with no clear D. Trimming cost V 0 bases and J 3 bases, with 6 bases left between them. This CDR3 contains 13 residues. CDR1 is LGHNA, CDR2 YNFKEQ, per germline.

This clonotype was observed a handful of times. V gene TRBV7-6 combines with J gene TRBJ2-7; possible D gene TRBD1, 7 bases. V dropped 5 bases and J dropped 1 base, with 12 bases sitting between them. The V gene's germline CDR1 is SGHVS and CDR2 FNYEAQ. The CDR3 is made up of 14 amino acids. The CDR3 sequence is CASSAGQLSYEQYF. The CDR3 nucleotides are TGTGCCAGCAGCGCGGGACAGTTATCCTACGAGCAGTACTTC.

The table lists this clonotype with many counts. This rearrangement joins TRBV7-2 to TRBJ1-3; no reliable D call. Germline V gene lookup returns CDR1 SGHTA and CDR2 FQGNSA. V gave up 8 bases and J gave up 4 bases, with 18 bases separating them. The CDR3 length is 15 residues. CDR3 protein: CASSVNTLGGNTIYF. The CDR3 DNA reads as TGTGCCAGCTCCGTCAACACTCTGGGAGGAAACACCATATATTTT. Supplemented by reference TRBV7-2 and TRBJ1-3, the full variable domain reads GAGVSQSPSNKVTEKGKDVELRCDPISGHTALYWYRQSLGQGLEFLIYFQGNSAPDKSGLPSDRFSAERTGGSVSTLTIQRTQQEDSAVYLCASSVNTLGGNTIYFGEGSWLTVV.

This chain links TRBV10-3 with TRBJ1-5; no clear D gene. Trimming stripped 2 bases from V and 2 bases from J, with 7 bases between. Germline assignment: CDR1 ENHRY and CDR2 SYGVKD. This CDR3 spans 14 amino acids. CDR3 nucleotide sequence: TGTGCCATCAGTGAGGAAACACGCAATCAGCCCCAGCATTTT. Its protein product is CAISEETRNQPQHF.

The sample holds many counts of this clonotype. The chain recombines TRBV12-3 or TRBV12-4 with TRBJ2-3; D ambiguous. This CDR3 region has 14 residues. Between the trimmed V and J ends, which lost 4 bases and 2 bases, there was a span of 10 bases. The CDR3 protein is CASSWVGNTDTQYF. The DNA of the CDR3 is TGTGCCAGCAGTTGGGTCGGAAACACAGATACGCAGTATTTT.

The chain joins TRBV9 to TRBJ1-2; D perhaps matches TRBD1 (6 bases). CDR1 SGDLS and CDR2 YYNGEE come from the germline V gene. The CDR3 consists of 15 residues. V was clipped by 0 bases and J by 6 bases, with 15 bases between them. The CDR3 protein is CASSVVGGGGDGYTF. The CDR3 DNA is TGTGCCAGCAGCGTAGTTGGCGGGGGCGGCGATGGCTACACCTTC.

CDR3: CAISGWGLNTEAFF. In nucleotides, the CDR3 is TGTGCCATCAGTGGTTGGGGTCTGAACACTGAAGCTTTCTTT. The J gene is TRBJ1-1, the V gene TRBV10-3; no definite D call. Germline V gene sequence: CDR1 ENHRY, CDR2 SYGVKD. The CDR3 sequence is 14 residues long. Trimming stripped 4 bases from V and 0 bases from J, with 9 bases between.

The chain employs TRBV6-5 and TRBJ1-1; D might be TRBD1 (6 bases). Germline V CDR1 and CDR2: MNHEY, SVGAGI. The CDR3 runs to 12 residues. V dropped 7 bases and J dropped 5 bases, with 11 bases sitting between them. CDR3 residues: CASKAGVTEAFF. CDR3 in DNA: TGTGCCAGCAAGGCAGGGGTGACTGAAGCTTTCTTT.

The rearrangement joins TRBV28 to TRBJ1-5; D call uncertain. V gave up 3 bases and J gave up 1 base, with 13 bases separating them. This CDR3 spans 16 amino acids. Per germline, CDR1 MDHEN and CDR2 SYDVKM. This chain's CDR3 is CASSFVEKYSNQPQHF. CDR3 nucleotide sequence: TGTGCCAGCAGTTTTGTGGAGAAGTACAGCAATCAGCCCCAGCATTTT.

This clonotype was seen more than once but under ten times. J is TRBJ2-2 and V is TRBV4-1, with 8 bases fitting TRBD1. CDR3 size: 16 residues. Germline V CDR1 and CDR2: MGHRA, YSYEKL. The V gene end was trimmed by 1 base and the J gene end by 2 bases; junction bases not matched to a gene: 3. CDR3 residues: CASSQVGQGNTGELFF. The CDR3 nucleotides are TGCGCCAGCAGCCAAGTTGGACAGGGAAACACCGGGGAGCTGTTTTTT.

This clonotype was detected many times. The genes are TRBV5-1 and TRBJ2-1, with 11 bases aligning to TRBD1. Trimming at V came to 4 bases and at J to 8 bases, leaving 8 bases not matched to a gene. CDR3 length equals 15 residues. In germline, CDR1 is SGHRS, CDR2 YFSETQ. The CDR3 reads CASSPGGQGAYEQFF. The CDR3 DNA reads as TGCGCCAGCAGCCCCGGAGGACAGGGGGCCTATGAGCAGTTCTTC. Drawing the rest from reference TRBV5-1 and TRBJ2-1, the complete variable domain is KAGVTQTPRYLIKTRGQQVTLSCSPISGHRSVSWYQQTPGQGLQFLFEYFSETQRNKGNFPGRFSGRQFSNSRSEMNVSTLELGDSALYLCASSPGGQGAYEQFFGPGTRLTVL.

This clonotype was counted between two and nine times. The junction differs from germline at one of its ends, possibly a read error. CDR3 in DNA: TGTGCCAGCAGTCCCCTCGCGGGGGGCTTCCTCTTC. It is translated as CASSPLAGGFLF. The rearrangement links TRBV12-3 or TRBV12-4 to TRBJ2-1; 8 nucleotides align to TRBD2. This CDR3 is built from 12 residues.

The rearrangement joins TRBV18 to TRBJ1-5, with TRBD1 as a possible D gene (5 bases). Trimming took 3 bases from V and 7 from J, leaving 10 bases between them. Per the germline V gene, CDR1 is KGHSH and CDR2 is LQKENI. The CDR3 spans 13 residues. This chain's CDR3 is CASSPGTEQPQHF. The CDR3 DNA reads TGTGCCAGCTCACCCGGGACCGAACAGCCCCAGCATTTT.

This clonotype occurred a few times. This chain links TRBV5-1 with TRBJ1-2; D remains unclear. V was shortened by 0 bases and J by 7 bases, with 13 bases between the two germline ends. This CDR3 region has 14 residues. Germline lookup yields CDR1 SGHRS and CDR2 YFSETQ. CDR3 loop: CASSLVEGFGGYTF. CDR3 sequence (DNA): TGCGCCAGCAGCTTGGTGGAAGGGTTCGGTGGCTACACCTTC.

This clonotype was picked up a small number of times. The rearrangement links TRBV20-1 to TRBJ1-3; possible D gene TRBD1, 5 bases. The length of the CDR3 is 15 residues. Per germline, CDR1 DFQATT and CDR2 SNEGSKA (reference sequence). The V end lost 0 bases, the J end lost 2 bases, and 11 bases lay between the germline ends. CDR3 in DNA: TGCAGTGCTAGAGATTTTAGGGGAACTGGAAACACCATATATTTT. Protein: CSARDFRGTGNTIYF.